This T cell receptor (beta chain) comes out of a study of beta chain features in type 1 diabetes. V lost 2 bases to trimming and J lost 4 bases, with 9 bases between them. The CDR3 sequence is 13 residues long. CDR1 and CDR2 from the germline V gene are GTSNPN and SVGIG (reference sequence). Whole-study findings and limits: Shorter TCRB CDR3s, moderately but significantly so, were found in Type 1 diabetes patients in all four CD4+ subsets.

Reverse transcribing all isolated RNA meant expressed TCRB transcripts were sequenced. Clones were sequenced by immunoSEQ multiplex PCR, and TCRdb holds only the in-frame ones, with some missing. The sample includes some 150,000 clones, roughly 9% of them seen just once. This clone was counted only a few times. Its antigen is undetermined. The clonotype comes from a woman in her twenties or thirties with type 1 diabetes. The V and J genes are TRBV30 and TRBJ2-1, with D unclear. Source material: central memory CD4+ T cells from blood. CDR3: CAWSIQLYNEQFF. In DNA, the CDR3 is TGTGCCTGGAGTATACAGTTGTACAATGAGCAGTTCTTC.